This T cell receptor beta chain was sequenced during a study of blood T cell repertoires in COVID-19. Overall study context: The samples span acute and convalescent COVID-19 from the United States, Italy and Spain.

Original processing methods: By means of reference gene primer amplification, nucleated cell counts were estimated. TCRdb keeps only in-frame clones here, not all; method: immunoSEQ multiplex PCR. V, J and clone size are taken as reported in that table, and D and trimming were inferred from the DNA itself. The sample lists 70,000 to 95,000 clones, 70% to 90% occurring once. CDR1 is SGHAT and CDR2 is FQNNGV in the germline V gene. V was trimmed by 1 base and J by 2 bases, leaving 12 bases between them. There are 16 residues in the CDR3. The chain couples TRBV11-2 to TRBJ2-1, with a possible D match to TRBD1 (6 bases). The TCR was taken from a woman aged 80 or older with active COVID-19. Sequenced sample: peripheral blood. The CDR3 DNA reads TGTGCCAGCAGCTTAGCAGGGGCCTCGGCCTACAATGAGCAGTTCTTC. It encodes CASSLAGASAYNEQFF.